This T cell receptor beta chain was found in a study of control samples from healthy donors and cancer patients. The CDR3 consists of 14 residues. Trimming removed 8 bases from V and 4 bases from J, with 17 bases in between. Germline V gene sequence: CDR1 MNHNY, CDR2 SVGAGI (reference sequence). This clone showed up just once. TCRdb's copy holds only in-frame clones and misses some; the assay was immunoSEQ multiplex PCR. The sample records some 410,000 clones, 75% to 95% being singletons. The clonotype originates from a man aged 35-49 years with head and neck cancer. The chain uses TRBV6-6 and TRBJ2-5, with D perhaps given as TRBD1 or TRBD2 (6 bases each). The specimen sequenced was PBMCs. CDR3 in amino acids: CASEMGGRGETQYF. The CDR3 DNA sequence: TGTGCCAGCGAAATGGGGGGCCGGGGAGAGACCCAGTACTTC.